This TCR beta chain derives from a study of T cell repertoires in cytomegalovirus infection. Study as a whole: Public signatures in TCR beta pointed to CMV infection and matching HLA type.

TCRdb reprocessed the reads via MiXCR and lists one record per CDR3 protein. Of approximately 260,000 distinct CDR3 sequences listed, about 17% are singletons. There are 16 residues in the CDR3. The trim removed 3 bases at V and 2 bases at J, leaving 10 bases unmatched. Overall study results and limits: Using cumulative public TCR beta family frequency, the authors identified those who carried CMV together with the relevant HLA. HLA-C-restricted TCR beta clonotypes specific for CMV led the ex vivo response.

This clonotype was recorded at least ten times. What it recognizes is unknown. The receptor was isolated from a human donor in good health (CMV status not recorded). Some clones in this sample may be carry-over from other donors' samples. The sequenced material came from CD8+ T cells from PBMCs. The chain is built from TRBV12-3 or TRBV12-4 and TRBJ2-7; 7 positions agree with TRBD2. CDR3 in amino acids: CASSFSVAGVAYEQYF. The DNA for the CDR3 is TGTGCCAGCAGTTTCTCAGTGGCGGGGGTGGCCTACGAGCAGTACTTC.